The TCR beta chain described here comes from a study of molecular identifiers for immune sequencing clone quantification. General study points: Sizes of highly expanded clones could be underestimated through identical TCRs sharing a barcode. One cell's worth of spiked Jurkat TCR RNA was reportedly detectable among 850,000 to 1,000,000 naive cells. Whereas naive cells kept under 1% of molecules in clones above 20 RNA copies, such clones held over 97% in effectors.

Input for naive CD8 libraries was roughly 17,000 to 1,000,000 sorted cells; the RNA fraction used was 10%, 30% or 50%. TCRdb itself ran the PCR reads through MiXCR, one entry per CDR3 protein. The sample yields approximately 97,000 distinct CDR3 sequences, about 35% seen once. Of note for this clonotype: Its antigen is as yet unknown.

Germline CDR1 and CDR2: PRHDT and FYEKMQ (reference sequence). The CDR3 loop spans 13 amino acids. Trimming removed 5 bases from V and 2 bases from J, with 10 bases in between. The TCR originated in a human donor in good health. Some libraries in this study had Jurkat cell RNA spiked in. J is TRBJ2-7 and V is TRBV13; D is undetermined. The material sequenced was naive CD8+ T cells from blood, with Jurkat cell RNA spiked in. Described subset: FACS-sorted CD8+CD4-CCR7+CD45RA+ naive T cells. CDR3 protein: CASSPRRTYEQYF. CDR3 nucleotides: TGTGCCAGCAGCCCCCGCAGGACCTACGAGCAGTACTTC.